Sequencing of this T cell receptor beta chain was carried out in a study of CD8 T cells in ankylosing spondylitis. Findings and caveats of the study: In peripheral blood, disease-linked CD8+ clones occurred at relatively low frequencies. For ankylosing spondylitis blood, a TCR beta motif of about 8 highly homologous variants appeared characteristic. Clones linked to disease were reported to show significant enrichment in matched ankylosing spondylitis synovial fluid.

V shed 6 bases, J shed 5 bases, and the junction held 8 bases outside the gene matches. The CDR3 is 15 residues long. CDR1 is MNHNS, CDR2 SASEGT, per germline. This clonotype was seen ten or more times. Its target is unknown. The TCR beta libraries were generated through quantitative 5'-RACE incorporating molecular barcodes. Using its own MiXCR run on the 5' RACE reads, TCRdb lists one record per CDR3 protein. This sample yields 80,000 to 100,000 distinct CDR3 sequences, of which approximately 9% are seen a single time; roughly 5.6% belongs to the top ten. The V gene is TRBV6-1, the J gene TRBJ2-1; 9 bases match TRBD1. This TCR was sampled from a male donor with ankylosing spondylitis or in good health (not recorded which). Sequencing used blood, either unsorted or a sorted T cell fraction (not recorded which). The chain's CDR3 is CASRDGQGLHNEQFF. CDR3 DNA sequence: TGTGCCAGCAGGGATGGACAGGGGCTCCACAATGAGCAGTTCTTC.